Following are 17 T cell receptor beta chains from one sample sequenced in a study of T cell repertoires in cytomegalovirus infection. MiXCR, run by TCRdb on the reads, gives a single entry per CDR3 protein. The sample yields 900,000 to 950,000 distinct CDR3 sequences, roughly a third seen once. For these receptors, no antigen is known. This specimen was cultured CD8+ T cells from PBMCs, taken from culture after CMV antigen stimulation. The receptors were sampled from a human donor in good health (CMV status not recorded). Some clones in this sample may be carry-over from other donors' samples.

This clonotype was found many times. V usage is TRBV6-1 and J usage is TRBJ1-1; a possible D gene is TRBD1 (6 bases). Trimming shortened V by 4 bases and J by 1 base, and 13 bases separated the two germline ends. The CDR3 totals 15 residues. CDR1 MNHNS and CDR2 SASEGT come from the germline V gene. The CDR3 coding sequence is TGTGCCAGCAGTGGAACGAGGGGGGGGAACACTGAAGCTTTCTTT. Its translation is CASSGTRGGNTEAFF.

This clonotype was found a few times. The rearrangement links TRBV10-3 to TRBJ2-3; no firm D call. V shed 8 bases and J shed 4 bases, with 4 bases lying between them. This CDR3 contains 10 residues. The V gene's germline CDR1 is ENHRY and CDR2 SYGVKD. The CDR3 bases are TGTGCCATCGGATCAGATACGCAGTATTTT. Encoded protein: CAIGSDTQYF.

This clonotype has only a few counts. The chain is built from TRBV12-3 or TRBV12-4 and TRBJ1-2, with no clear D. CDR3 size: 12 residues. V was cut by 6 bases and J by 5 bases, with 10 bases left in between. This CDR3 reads CASSPTLYGYTF. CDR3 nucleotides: TGTGCCAGCAGCCCAACCCTGTATGGCTACACCTTC.

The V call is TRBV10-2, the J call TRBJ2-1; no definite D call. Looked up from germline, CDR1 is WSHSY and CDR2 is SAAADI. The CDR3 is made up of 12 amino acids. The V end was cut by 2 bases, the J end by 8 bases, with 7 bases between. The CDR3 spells CASSESRDEQFF. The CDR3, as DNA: TGCGCCAGCAGTGAGAGTAGGGATGAGCAGTTCTTC.

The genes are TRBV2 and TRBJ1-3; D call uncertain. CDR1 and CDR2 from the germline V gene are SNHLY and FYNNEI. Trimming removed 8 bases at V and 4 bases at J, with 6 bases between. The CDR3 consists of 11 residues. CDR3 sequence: CASLQGNTIYF. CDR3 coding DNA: TGTGCCAGCCTTCAAGGAAACACCATATATTTT.

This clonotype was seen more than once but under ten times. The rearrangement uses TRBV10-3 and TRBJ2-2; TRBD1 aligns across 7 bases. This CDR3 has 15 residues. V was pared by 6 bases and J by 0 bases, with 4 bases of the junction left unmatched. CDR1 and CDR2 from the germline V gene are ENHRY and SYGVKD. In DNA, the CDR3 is TGTGCCATCAGAACAGGGACAGCGAACACCGGGGAGCTGTTTTTT. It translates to CAIRTGTANTGELFF.

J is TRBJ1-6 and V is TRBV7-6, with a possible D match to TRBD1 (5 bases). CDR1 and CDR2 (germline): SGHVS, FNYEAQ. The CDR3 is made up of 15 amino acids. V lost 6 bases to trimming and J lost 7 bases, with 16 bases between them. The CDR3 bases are TGTGCCAGCAGGAGTCAGGGTTCGCGCAATTCACCCCTCCACTTT. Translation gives CASRSQGSRNSPLHF. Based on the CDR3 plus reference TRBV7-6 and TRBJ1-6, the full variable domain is GAGVSQSPRYKVTKRGQDVALRCDPISGHVSLYWYRQALGQGPEFLTYFNYEAQQDKSGLPNDRFSAERPEGSISTLTIQRTEQRDSAMYRCASRSQGSRNSPLHFGNGTRLTVT.

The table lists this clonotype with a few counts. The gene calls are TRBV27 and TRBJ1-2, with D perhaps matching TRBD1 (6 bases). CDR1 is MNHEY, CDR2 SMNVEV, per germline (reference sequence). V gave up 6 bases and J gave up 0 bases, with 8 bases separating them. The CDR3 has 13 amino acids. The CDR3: CASRGGPNYGYTF. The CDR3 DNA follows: TGTGCCAGCAGGGGGGGGCCTAACTATGGCTACACCTTC.

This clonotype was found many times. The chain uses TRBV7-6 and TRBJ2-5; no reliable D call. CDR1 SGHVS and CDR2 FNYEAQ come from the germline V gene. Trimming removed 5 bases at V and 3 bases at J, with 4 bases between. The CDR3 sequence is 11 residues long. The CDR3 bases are TGTGCCAGCAGCGAAGAAGAGACCCAGTACTTC. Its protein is CASSEEETQYF.

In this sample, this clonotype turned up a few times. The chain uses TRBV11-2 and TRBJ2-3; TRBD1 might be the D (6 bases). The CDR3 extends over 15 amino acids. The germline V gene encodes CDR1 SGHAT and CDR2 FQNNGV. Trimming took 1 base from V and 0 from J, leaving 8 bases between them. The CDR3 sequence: CASSLGQDSTDTQYF. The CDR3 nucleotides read TGTGCCAGCAGCTTAGGACAGGACAGCACAGATACGCAGTATTTT.

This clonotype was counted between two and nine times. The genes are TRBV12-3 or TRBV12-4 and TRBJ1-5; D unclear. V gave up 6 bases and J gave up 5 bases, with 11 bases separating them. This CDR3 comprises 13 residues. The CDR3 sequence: CASSLYEDQPQHF. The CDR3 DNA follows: TGTGCCAGCAGCCTTTATGAGGATCAGCCCCAGCATTTT.

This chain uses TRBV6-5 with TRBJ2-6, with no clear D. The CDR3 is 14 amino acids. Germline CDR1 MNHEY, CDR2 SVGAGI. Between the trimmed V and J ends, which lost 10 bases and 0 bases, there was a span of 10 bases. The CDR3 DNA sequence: TGTGCCAACAGCCCGTACTCTGGGGCCAACGTCCTGACTTTC. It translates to CANSPYSGANVLTF.

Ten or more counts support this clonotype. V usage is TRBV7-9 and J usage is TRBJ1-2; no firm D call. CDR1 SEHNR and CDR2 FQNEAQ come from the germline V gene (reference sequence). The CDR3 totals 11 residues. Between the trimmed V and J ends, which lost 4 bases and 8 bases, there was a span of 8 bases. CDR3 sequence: CASSSPEGYTF. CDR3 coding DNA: TGTGCCAGCAGCTCTCCGGAAGGCTACACCTTC.

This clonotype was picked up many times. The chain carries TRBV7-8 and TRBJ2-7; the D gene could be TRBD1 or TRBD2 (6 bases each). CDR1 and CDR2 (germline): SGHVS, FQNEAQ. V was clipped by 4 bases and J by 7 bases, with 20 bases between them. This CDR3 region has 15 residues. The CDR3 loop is CASSSGGLLHKEQYF. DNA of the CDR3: TGTGCCAGCAGCTCCGGGGGCCTCTTGCACAAGGAGCAGTACTTC.

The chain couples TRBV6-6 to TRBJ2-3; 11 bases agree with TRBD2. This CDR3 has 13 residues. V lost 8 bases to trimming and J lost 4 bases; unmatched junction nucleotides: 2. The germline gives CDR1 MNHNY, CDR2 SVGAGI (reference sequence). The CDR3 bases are TGTGCCAGCGATAGCGGGGGGGCAGATACGCAGTATTTT. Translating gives CASDSGGADTQYF.

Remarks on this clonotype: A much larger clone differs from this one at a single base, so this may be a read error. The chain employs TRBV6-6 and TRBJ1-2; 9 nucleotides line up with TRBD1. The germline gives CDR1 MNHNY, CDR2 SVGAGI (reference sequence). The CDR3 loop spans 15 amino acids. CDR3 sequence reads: CVSSLYSGTGYGYTF. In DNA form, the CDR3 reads TGTGTCAGCAGTCTATACTCCGGGACAGGGTACGGCTACACCTTC.

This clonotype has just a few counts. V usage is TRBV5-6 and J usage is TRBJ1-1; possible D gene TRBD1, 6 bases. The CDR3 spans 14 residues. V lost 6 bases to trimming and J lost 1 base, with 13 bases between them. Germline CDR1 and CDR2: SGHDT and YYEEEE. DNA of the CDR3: TGTGCCAGCATCGAGGAGGGGGGGAACACTGAAGCTTTCTTT. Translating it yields CASIEEGGNTEAFF.